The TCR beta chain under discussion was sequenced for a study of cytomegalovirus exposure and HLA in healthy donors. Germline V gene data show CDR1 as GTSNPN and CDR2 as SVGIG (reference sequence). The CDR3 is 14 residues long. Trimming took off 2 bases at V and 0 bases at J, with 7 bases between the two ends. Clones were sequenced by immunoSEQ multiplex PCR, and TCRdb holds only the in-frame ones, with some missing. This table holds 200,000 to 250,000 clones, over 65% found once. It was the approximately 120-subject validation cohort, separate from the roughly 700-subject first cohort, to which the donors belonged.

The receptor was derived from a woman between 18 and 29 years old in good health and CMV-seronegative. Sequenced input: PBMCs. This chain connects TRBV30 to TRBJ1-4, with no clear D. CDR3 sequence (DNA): TGTGCCTGGAGTCACCTCGCAACTAATGAAAAACTGTTTTTT. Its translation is CAWSHLATNEKLFF.